This T cell receptor (beta chain) was sequenced for a study of blood T cells in healthy people across ages. It was with a sample-barcoded 5' primer and a J-beta primer mix that a second PCR of about 6 to 12 cycles was run. TCRdb reanalysed the 5' RACE reads using MiXCR and keeps one entry per CDR3 protein. The sample carries roughly 700,000 distinct CDR3 sequences, around 49% recorded once. Germline CDR1 is MNHEY and CDR2 is SVGAGI. After removal of 0 bases from V and 2 bases from J, the junction contained 1 base not matched to a gene. This CDR3 region has 16 residues. This sequence originates from a woman in her sixties or seventies in good health. Sequences were obtained from blood. The chain combines TRBV6-5 with TRBJ2-6; 7 bases are shared with TRBD2. CDR3 protein: CASSYSGGAGANVLTF. The CDR3 nucleotides are TGTGCCAGCAGTTACTCGGGGGGGGCTGGGGCCAACGTCCTGACTTTC.